This entry lists 31 T cell receptor beta chains sequenced from one sample in a study of blood T cell repertoires in COVID-19. TCRdb's table, derived via immunoSEQ multiplex PCR, lists solely in-frame clones and lacks some. The table lists around 160,000 clones, 75% to 90% of them singletons. Material: peripheral blood. The receptors were sampled from a human donor in a cohort sampled during active COVID-19.

The chain employs TRBV29-1 and TRBJ2-7; TRBD1 matches 8 bases. With V trimmed by 6 bases and J by 2 bases, 6 bases remained unmatched. This CDR3 region has 13 residues. Germline V lookup: CDR1 SQVTM, CDR2 ANQGSEA. The chain's CDR3 is CSVHGQGTYEQYF. The CDR3 DNA reads TGCAGCGTACACGGACAGGGCACCTACGAGCAGTACTTC.

This clone appeared a few times. The rearrangement links TRBV30 to TRBJ1-5; 8 bases are a match to TRBD1. V lost 3 bases and J lost 0; bases outside the gene matches: 4. Germline V gene data show CDR1 as GTSNPN and CDR2 as SVGIG (reference sequence). This CDR3 has 15 residues. Here the CDR3 reads CAWSQGALSNQPQHF. CDR3 coding DNA: TGTGCCTGGAGCCAGGGGGCGCTTAGCAATCAGCCCCAGCATTTT.

The chain combines TRBV19 with TRBJ1-3; 7 nucleotides line up with TRBD1. The CDR3 has 14 residues. Germline-derived CDR1 and CDR2 are LNHDA and SQIVND (reference sequence). V lost 5 bases and J lost 1; bases outside the gene matches: 2. The CDR3 reads CASSARGSGNTIYF. Written as DNA, the CDR3 is TGTGCCAGTAGTGCCAGGGGGTCTGGAAACACCATATATTTT. Complete variable domain (other parts from reference TRBV19 and TRBJ1-3): DGGITQSPKYLFRKEGQNVTLSCEQNLNHDAMYWYRQDPGQGLRLIYYSQIVNDFQKGDIAEGYSVSREKKESFPLTVTSAQKNPTAFYLCASSARGSGNTIYFGEGSWLTVV.

The chain has TRBV10-2 and TRBJ1-2; D gene uncertain. CDR3 size: 13 residues. Trimming left V 3 bases short and J 2 bases short, with 7 bases between. Germline lookup yields CDR1 WSHSY and CDR2 SAAADI. Here the CDR3 reads CASSENTNYGYTF. The CDR3 nucleotides are TGCGCCAGCAGTGAAAACACCAACTATGGCTACACCTTC.

This chain connects TRBV19 to TRBJ1-5; tentatively, D is TRBD1 (5 bases). The CDR3 contains 15 residues. V lost 6 bases, J lost 1 base, and 13 bases lay in between. CDR1 LNHDA and CDR2 SQIVND come from the germline V gene (reference sequence). CDR3 in DNA: TGTGCCAGTAGACGGCAGGGTGAAAGCAATCAGCCCCAGCATTTT. As protein: CASRRQGESNQPQHF.

The chain joins TRBV9 to TRBJ2-2, with 7 bases aligning to TRBD2. V lost 0 bases to trimming and J lost 1 base; unmatched junction nucleotides: 12. Looked up from germline, CDR1 is SGDLS and CDR2 is YYNGEE. CDR3 length equals 19 residues. CDR3: CASSVEARAGTMNTGELFF. The DNA of the CDR3 is TGTGCCAGCAGCGTAGAGGCCCGTGCCGGGACTATGAACACCGGGGAGCTGTTTTTT.

This clone has just a few counts. The CDR3 here is CASSPQRQGASAQPQHF. CDR3 in DNA: TGTGCCAGCTCACCCCAGAGACAGGGGGCCTCTGCTCAGCCCCAGCATTTT. The genes are TRBV18 and TRBJ1-5; 10 positions match TRBD1. The CDR3 extends over 17 amino acids. CDR1 and CDR2 (germline): KGHSH, LQKENI. With V trimmed by 3 bases and J by 6 bases, 11 bases remained unmatched. The entire variable domain, with the rest obtained from reference TRBV18 and TRBJ1-5, is as follows: NAGVMQNPRHLVRRRGQEARLRCSPMKGHSHVYWYRQLPEEGLKFMVYLQKENIIDESGMPKERFSAEFPKEGPSILRIQQVVRGDSAAYFCASSPQRQGASAQPQHFGDGTRLSIL.

The chain employs TRBV7-2 and TRBJ2-6; no reliable D call. Trimming removed 2 bases from V and 1 base from J, with 12 bases in between. This CDR3 contains 17 residues. The germline V gene has CDR1 SGHTA and CDR2 FQGNSA. Here the CDR3 reads CASSLYEFLSGANVLTF. The CDR3 DNA is TGTGCCAGCAGCTTATATGAGTTTTTGTCTGGGGCCAACGTCCTGACTTTC.

This clone was observed a single time. The CDR3 DNA is TGTGCCAGCGGGAGGGGGTACGAGCAGTACTTC. It codes for CASGRGYEQYF. The chain couples TRBV9 to TRBJ2-7, with D possibly being TRBD2 (7 bases). CDR3 length: 11 amino acids. The germline V and J ends were trimmed by 7 bases and 4 bases, with 9 bases remaining between them. Per germline, CDR1 SGDLS and CDR2 YYNGEE. Together with reference TRBV9 and TRBJ2-7, the CDR3 gives the full variable domain: DSGVTQTPKHLITATGQRVTLRCSPRSGDLSVYWYQQSLDQGLQFLIQYYNGEERAKGNILERFSAQQFPDLHSELNLSSLELGDSALYFCASGRGYEQYFGPGTRLTVT.

This chain joins TRBV5-1 and TRBJ1-1; D is perhaps TRBD1 (5 bases). Trimming took 0 bases from V and 1 from J, leaving 7 bases between them. Germline CDR1 reads SGHRS; CDR2 reads YFSETQ. The CDR3 is 14 residues long. Here the CDR3 DNA reads TGCGCCAGCAGCTTGGCCGGACAGAACACTGAAGCTTTCTTT. Translating it yields CASSLAGQNTEAFF. Full variable domain (remainder filled in from reference TRBV5-1 and TRBJ1-1): KAGVTQTPRYLIKTRGQQVTLSCSPISGHRSVSWYQQTPGQGLQFLFEYFSETQRNKGNFPGRFSGRQFSNSRSEMNVSTLELGDSALYLCASSLAGQNTEAFFGQGTRLTVV.

The chain combines TRBV9 with TRBJ2-5; 9 nucleotides agree with TRBD2. Trimming cost V 0 bases and J 5 bases; bases outside gene matches: 5. Per germline, CDR1 SGDLS and CDR2 YYNGEE. The CDR3 has 15 residues. The CDR3 is CASSVDVSGGETQYF. CDR3 bases: TGTGCCAGCAGCGTAGATGTCAGCGGGGGGGAGACCCAGTACTTC.

The rearrangement uses TRBV6-2 or TRBV6-3 and TRBJ2-7, with D perhaps matching TRBD1 (5 bases). This CDR3 is built from 14 residues. V lost 4 bases, J lost 6 bases, and 16 bases lay in between. Germline V CDR1 and CDR2: MNHEY, SVGEGT. The chain's CDR3 is CASSFFGQGGEQYF. CDR3 nucleotides: TGTGCCAGCAGTTTTTTCGGCCAGGGTGGCGAGCAGTACTTC.

This clone is a singleton in its sample. The gene calls are TRBV14 and TRBJ2-2; the D gene is possibly TRBD1 (6 bases). This CDR3 is 15 amino acids long. With 4 bases removed from V and 6 bases from J, the gap between germline ends came to 15 bases. CDR1 SGHDN and CDR2 FVKESK come from the germline V gene. DNA of the CDR3: TGTGCCAGCAGCCCGACAGGACCTACAGCCGGGGAGCTGTTTTTT. Its translation is CASSPTGPTAGELFF.

As DNA, the CDR3 is TGTGCCAGCACCCTCCCCGGGGATGGCTACACCTTC. Its protein is CASTLPGDGYTF. V usage is TRBV11-2 and J usage is TRBJ1-2, with unresolved D. Germline V gene lookup returns CDR1 SGHAT and CDR2 FQNNGV. V was pared by 7 bases and J by 6 bases, with 12 bases between. This CDR3 comprises 12 residues.

V and J are TRBV18 and TRBJ2-7, with unresolved D. This CDR3 contains 13 residues. Trimming left V 4 bases short and J 3 bases short, with 10 bases between. Germline V gene lookup returns CDR1 KGHSH and CDR2 LQKENI. In DNA form, the CDR3 reads TGTGCCAGCTCACGGGCAGGAAACTACGAGCAGTACTTC. This codes for CASSRAGNYEQYF.

The genes are TRBV4-3 and TRBJ2-7, with 11 bases matching TRBD2. The CDR3 runs to 16 residues. CDR1 and CDR2 (germline): LGHNA, YSLEER. Trimming at V came to 0 bases and at J to 4 bases, leaving 5 bases not matched to a gene. The CDR3 nucleotides are TGCGCCAGCAGCCAAGATAGGGCTAGCGGGAGGTACGAGCAGTACTTC. This encodes CASSQDRASGRYEQYF.

CDR3 nucleotide sequence: TGTGCCAGCCGTCGGGGGGACACAGATACGCAGTATTTT. Its protein is CASRRGDTDTQYF. The genes are TRBV2 and TRBJ2-3, with 7 bases lining up with TRBD2. The CDR3 length is 13 residues. Trimming at V came to 8 bases and at J to 2 bases, leaving 4 bases not matched to a gene. Germline V gene sequence: CDR1 SNHLY, CDR2 FYNNEI.

In its sample, this clone was seen a few times. This specimen includes other DNA sequences encoding the same CDR3. The chain links TRBV18 to TRBJ1-1; 7 positions match TRBD1. CDR1 and CDR2 (germline): KGHSH, LQKENI. The ends lost 1 base at V and 7 bases at J; junction bases unmatched: 0. The CDR3 is 12 residues long. CDR3 sequence: CASSPRDSEAFF. For the CDR3, the DNA is TGTGCCAGCTCACCACGGGACAGTGAAGCTTTCTTT.

This clone was seen only a few times. The chain joins TRBV6-2 or TRBV6-3 to TRBJ2-1; D ambiguous. Trimming left V 2 bases short and J 12 bases short, with 11 bases between. Germline CDR1 is MNHEY and CDR2 is SVGEGT. CDR3 length: 12 amino acids. The CDR3 nucleotides are TGTGCCAGCAGTTACGTCGGGTTTGCGCAGTTCTTC. Residues: CASSYVGFAQFF.

The rearrangement links TRBV14 to TRBJ2-7; D might be TRBD1 (6 bases). The CDR3 length is 13 residues. V was shortened by 3 bases and J by 4 bases, with 10 bases between the two germline ends. CDR1 and CDR2 from the germline V gene are SGHDN and FVKESK. As DNA, the CDR3 is TGTGCCAGCAGCCACATACAGGGTTACGAGCAGTACTTC. Translation: CASSHIQGYEQYF. Using reference TRBV14 and TRBJ2-7 for the parts outside the CDR3, the full variable domain is EAGVTQFPSHSVIEKGQTVTLRCDPISGHDNLYWYRRVMGKEIKFLLHFVKESKQDESGMPNNRFLAERTGGTYSTLKVQPAELEDSGVYFCASSHIQGYEQYFGPGTRLTVT.

Points on this clone: The germline gene is not matched at one end of the junction; a read error may be the cause. The chain links TRBV18 to TRBJ2-5; the match to TRBD2 covers 7 bases. The CDR3 loop spans 17 amino acids. Per the germline V gene, CDR1 is KGHSH and CDR2 is LQKENI. Here the CDR3 DNA reads TGTGCCAGCTCCCCACTGGGGGGGGGAACCTCCGGTGGGACCCAGTACTTC. This translates into CASSPLGGGTSGGTQYF. The whole variable domain, filled in from reference TRBV18 and TRBJ2-5, reads NAGVMQNPRHLVRRRGQEARLRCSPMKGHSHVYWYRQLPEEGLKFMVYLQKENIIDESGMPKERFSAEFPKEGPSILRIQQVVRGDSAAYFCASSPLGGGTSGGTQYFGPGTRLLVL.

This clone was detected a few times. Other DNA sequences in the sample encode the same CDR3. This chain links TRBV12-3 or TRBV12-4 with TRBJ2-5; D unresolved. The V end lost 3 bases, the J end lost 1 base, and 6 bases lay between the germline ends. The CDR3 has 13 amino acids. The CDR3, as DNA: TGTGCCAGCAGTTTCAGTGGCCAAGAGACCCAGTACTTC. Its protein product is CASSFSGQETQYF.

In its sample, this clone was seen a few times. The chain employs TRBV29-1 and TRBJ1-2; 9 bases fit TRBD1. The germline CDR1 and CDR2 sequences are SQVTM and ANQGSEA. The CDR3 contains 12 residues. V trimming: 4 bases; J trimming: 4 bases; junction bases outside the gene matches: 1. CDR3 loop: CSVGQGVYGYTF. The CDR3, as DNA: TGCAGCGTTGGACAGGGGGTCTATGGCTACACCTTC. The complete variable domain, with remaining parts taken from reference TRBV29-1 and TRBJ1-2, reads SAVISQKPSRDICQRGTSLTIQCQVDSQVTMMFWYRQQPGQSLTLIATANQGSEATYESGFVIDKFPISRPNLTFSTLTVSNMSPEDSSIYLCSVGQGVYGYTFGSGTRLTVV.

J is TRBJ2-7 and V is TRBV10-3; D is ambiguous. Deletions cut 10 bases from V and 3 bases from J, with 16 bases between. The CDR3 is 13 amino acids. CDR1 is ENHRY, CDR2 SYGVKD, per germline. In nucleotides, the CDR3 is TGTGCCACCGCGCCTGAGGCGAACTACGAGCAGTACTTC. It yields the protein CATAPEANYEQYF.

The chain couples TRBV7-9 to TRBJ2-7; D gene unclear. Germline V gene sequence: CDR1 SEHNR, CDR2 FQNEAQ (reference sequence). V lost 0 bases to trimming and J lost 4 bases, with 4 bases between them. CDR3 length: 12 amino acids. The CDR3 region is CASSLAVYEQYF. For the CDR3, the DNA is TGTGCCAGCAGCTTAGCCGTTTACGAGCAGTACTTC.

This rearrangement joins TRBV4-3 to TRBJ1-1; TRBD1 might be the D (5 bases). The germline V gene has CDR1 LGHNA and CDR2 YSLEER. The CDR3 runs 14 residues. Trimming left V 1 base short and J 4 bases short, with 10 bases between. The CDR3 reads CASSQGQGVTEAFF. The CDR3 DNA reads TGCGCCAGCAGCCAAGGGCAGGGCGTCACTGAAGCTTTCTTT.

The rearrangement links TRBV6-5 to TRBJ2-7; 9 bases match TRBD1. With V trimmed by 6 bases and J by 0 bases, 6 bases remained unmatched. CDR1 is MNHEY and CDR2 is SVGAGI in the germline V gene. The CDR3 length is 15 residues. CDR3 bases: TGTGCCAGCAGGGGACAGGGTACGAGCTCCTACGAGCAGTACTTC. Translating it yields CASRGQGTSSYEQYF.

V usage is TRBV7-8 and J usage is TRBJ1-2; D perhaps matches TRBD1 (5 bases). The V end lost 5 bases, the J end lost 8 bases, and 12 bases lay between the germline ends. Germline-derived CDR1 and CDR2 are SGHVS and FQNEAQ. The CDR3 is 12 residues long. The CDR3 coding sequence is TGTGCCAGCAGCACGGGGGGTCGGGGCTACACCTTC. Its protein is CASSTGGRGYTF.

Only one count was recorded for this clone. This chain links TRBV3-1 (or the pseudogene TRBV3-2) with TRBJ2-2, with 9 bases identical to TRBD2. The CDR3 covers 15 residues. Germline CDR1 is LGHDT and CDR2 is YNNKEL (reference sequence). V dropped 2 bases and J dropped 9; count of bases not matched to a gene: 7. CDR3 loop: CASSQNSGGSRELFF. For the CDR3, the DNA is TGTGCCAGCAGCCAAAATAGCGGGGGATCCCGGGAGCTGTTTTTT.

Details on this clone: A junction boundary mismatches the germline segment, possibly from a read error. The chain recombines TRBV7-2 with TRBJ2-7; 16 bases line up with TRBD2. This CDR3 is built from 19 residues. Germline V gives CDR1 SGHTA, CDR2 FQGNSA. The DNA for the CDR3 is TGTGCCAGCACCTTACCCGGGACTAGCGGGAGGGCCCCTCGGGACGAGCAGTACTTC. Protein product: CASTLPGTSGRAPRDEQYF.

CDR3 region: CASSLGSGGSTDTQYF. The CDR3 DNA reads TGTGCCAGCAGCTTGGGTAGCGGGGGGAGCACAGATACGCAGTATTTT. The chain joins TRBV5-4 to TRBJ2-3; TRBD2 matches at 10 bases. Germline CDR1 and CDR2: SGHNT and YYREEE (reference sequence). CDR3 length: 16 amino acids. With 0 bases clipped from V and 0 bases from J, the junction kept 1 base outside the gene matches.